The clone carrying this TCR beta chain was recorded a few times. Its specificity is unknown. This sample was taken from a study of response to subunit inactivated influenza vaccine. Regarding the study as a whole: Authors suggested few new T cells are recruited by each seasonal influenza vaccination.

Each CDR3 protein is one row after TCRdb ran MiXCR on the RT-PCR reads. The sample lists fewer than 750,000 distinct CDR3 sequences; 14% were seen once. Between the trimmed V and J ends, which lost 0 bases and 3 bases, there was a span of 10 bases. CDR3 length equals 14 residues. CDR1 is GTSNPN and CDR2 is SVGIG in the germline V gene (reference sequence). The sample was PBMCs from blood, taken about 13 days after vaccination. V usage is TRBV30 and J usage is TRBJ2-3; TRBD2 might be the D (5 bases). The receptor was isolated from a man over 45 who received an inactivated influenza vaccine. Here the CDR3 reads CAWSVGGLTDTQYF. The CDR3 DNA is TGTGCCTGGAGTGTTGGTGGACTTACAGATACGCAGTATTTT.